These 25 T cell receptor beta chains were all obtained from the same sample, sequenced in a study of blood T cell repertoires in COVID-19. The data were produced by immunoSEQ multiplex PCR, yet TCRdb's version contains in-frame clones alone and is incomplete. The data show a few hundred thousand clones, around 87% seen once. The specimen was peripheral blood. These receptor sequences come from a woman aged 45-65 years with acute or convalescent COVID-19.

The CDR3 sequence: CASSLSATSDGYTF. CDR3 in DNA: TGTGCCAGCAGTTTATCGGCGACATCGGATGGCTACACCTTC. This chain uses TRBV27 with TRBJ1-2; D uncertain. CDR1 is MNHEY and CDR2 is SMNVEV in the germline V gene (reference sequence). This CDR3 has 14 residues. With 0 bases removed from V and 6 bases from J, the gap between germline ends came to 11 bases.

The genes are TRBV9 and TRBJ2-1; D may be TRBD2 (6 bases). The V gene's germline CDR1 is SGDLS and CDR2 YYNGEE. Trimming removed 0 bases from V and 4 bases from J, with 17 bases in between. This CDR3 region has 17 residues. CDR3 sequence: CASSVGLQAGPYNEQFF. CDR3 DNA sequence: TGTGCCAGCAGCGTAGGGTTGCAAGCGGGTCCTTACAATGAGCAGTTCTTC.

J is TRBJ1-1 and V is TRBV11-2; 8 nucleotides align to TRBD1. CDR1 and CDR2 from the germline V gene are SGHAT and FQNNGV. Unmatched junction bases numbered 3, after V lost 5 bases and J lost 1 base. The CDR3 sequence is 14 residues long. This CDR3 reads CASSQDRGNTEAFF. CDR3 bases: TGTGCCAGCAGCCAAGACAGGGGGAACACTGAAGCTTTCTTT.

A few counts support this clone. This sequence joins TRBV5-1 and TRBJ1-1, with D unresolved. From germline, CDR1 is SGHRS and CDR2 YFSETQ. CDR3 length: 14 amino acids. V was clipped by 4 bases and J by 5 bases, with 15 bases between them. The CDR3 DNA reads TGCGCCAGCAGCCCGGACCCCCGGGGAACTGAAGCTTTCTTT. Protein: CASSPDPRGTEAFF.

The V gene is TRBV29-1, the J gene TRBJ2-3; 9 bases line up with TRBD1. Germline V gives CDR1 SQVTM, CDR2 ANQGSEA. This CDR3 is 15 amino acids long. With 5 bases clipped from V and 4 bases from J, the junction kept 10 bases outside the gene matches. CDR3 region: CSVNDRGEVADTQYF. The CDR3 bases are TGCAGCGTTAACGACAGGGGGGAGGTAGCAGATACGCAGTATTTT.

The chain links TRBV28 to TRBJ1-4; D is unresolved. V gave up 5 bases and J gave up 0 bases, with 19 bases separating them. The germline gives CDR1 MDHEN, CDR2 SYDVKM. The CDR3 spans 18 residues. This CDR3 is CASSGSVGRPPTNEKLFF. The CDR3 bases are TGTGCCAGCAGTGGGTCGGTGGGCCGACCACCAACTAATGAAAAACTGTTTTTT.

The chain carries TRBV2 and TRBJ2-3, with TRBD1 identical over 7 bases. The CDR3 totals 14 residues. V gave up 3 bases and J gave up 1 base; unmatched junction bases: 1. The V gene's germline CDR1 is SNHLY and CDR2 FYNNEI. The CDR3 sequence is CASSDQGGTDTQYF. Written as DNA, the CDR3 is TGTGCCAGCAGTGACCAGGGGGGCACAGATACGCAGTATTTT. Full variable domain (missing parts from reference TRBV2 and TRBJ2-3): EPEVTQTPSHQVTQMGQEVILRCVPISNHLYFYWYRQILGQKVEFLVSFYNNEISEKSEIFDDQFSVERPDGSNFTLKIRSTKLEDSAMYFCASSDQGGTDTQYFGPGTRLTVL.

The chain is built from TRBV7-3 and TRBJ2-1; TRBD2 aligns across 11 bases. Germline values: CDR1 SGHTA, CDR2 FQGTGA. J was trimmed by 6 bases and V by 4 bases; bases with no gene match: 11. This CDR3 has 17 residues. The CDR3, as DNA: TGTGCCAGCAGCTACTATCCGGGACTAGCGGATTCCAATGAGCAGTTCTTC. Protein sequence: CASSYYPGLADSNEQFF.

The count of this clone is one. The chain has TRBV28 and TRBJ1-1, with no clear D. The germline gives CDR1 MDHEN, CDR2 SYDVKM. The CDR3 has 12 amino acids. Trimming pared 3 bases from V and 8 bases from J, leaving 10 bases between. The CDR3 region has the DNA TGTGCCAGCAGTTTTTCCCCAGGAGAAGCTTTCTTT. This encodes CASSFSPGEAFF.

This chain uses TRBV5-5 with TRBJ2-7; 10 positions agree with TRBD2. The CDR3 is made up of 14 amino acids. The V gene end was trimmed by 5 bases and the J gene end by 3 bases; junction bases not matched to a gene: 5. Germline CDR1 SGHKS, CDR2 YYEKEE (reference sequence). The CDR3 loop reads CASRRTSGHYEQYF. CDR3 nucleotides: TGTGCCAGCAGACGGACTAGCGGACACTACGAGCAGTACTTC.

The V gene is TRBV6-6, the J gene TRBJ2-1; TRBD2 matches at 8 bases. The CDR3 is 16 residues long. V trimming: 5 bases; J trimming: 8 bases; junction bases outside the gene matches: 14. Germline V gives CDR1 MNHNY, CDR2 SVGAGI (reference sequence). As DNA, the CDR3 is TGTGCCAGCAGTGCCCTCCTTAGCGGGATAACGGATGAGCAGTTCTTC. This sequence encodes CASSALLSGITDEQFF.

CDR3 region: CASSLGGRQGRWTEAFF. The CDR3 DNA reads as TGTGCCAGCAGCCTGGGTGGTAGACAGGGCAGGTGGACTGAAGCTTTCTTT. V gene TRBV5-4 combines with J gene TRBJ1-1; 7 nucleotides agree with TRBD1. Germline V gene lookup returns CDR1 SGHNT and CDR2 YYREEE (reference sequence). V lost 4 bases, J lost 5 bases, and 17 bases stayed unmatched. The CDR3 covers 17 residues. Together with reference TRBV5-4 and TRBJ1-1, the CDR3 gives the full variable domain: ETGVTQSPTHLIKTRGQQVTLRCSSQSGHNTVSWYQQALGQGPQFIFQYYREEENGRGNFPPRFSGLQFPNYSSELNVNALELDDSALYLCASSLGGRQGRWTEAFFGQGTRLTVV.

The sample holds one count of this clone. CDR3 coding DNA: TGTGCCAGTACCGGAGGGGGGGCAGAGGGACTAGCGGGTACACAAGAGACCCAGTACTTC. This translates into CASTGGGAEGLAGTQETQYF. The chain carries TRBV19 and TRBJ2-5; TRBD2 aligns across 12 bases. CDR1 is LNHDA, CDR2 SQIVND, per germline (reference sequence). This CDR3 is built from 20 residues. Unmatched junction bases numbered 20, after V lost 7 bases and J lost 2 bases.

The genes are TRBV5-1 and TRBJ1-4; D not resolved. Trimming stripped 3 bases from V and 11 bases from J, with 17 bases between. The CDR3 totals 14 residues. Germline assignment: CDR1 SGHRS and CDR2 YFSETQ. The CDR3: CASSSDSLVRKLFF. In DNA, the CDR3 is TGCGCCAGCAGCTCGGATAGCCTCGTGAGGAAACTGTTTTTT.

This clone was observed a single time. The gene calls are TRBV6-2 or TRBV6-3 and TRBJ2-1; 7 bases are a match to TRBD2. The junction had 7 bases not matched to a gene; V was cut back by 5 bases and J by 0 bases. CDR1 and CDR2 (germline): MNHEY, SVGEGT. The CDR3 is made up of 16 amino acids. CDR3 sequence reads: CASSGKSGNSYNEQFF. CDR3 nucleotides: TGTGCCAGCAGTGGCAAGAGCGGGAACTCCTACAATGAGCAGTTCTTC.

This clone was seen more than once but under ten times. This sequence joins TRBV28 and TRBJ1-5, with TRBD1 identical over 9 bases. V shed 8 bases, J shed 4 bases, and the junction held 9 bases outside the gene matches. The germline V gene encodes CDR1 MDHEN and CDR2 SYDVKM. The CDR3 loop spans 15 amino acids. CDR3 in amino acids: CASARLGQGNQPQHF. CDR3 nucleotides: TGTGCCAGCGCCCGGCTGGGACAGGGTAATCAGCCCCAGCATTTT.

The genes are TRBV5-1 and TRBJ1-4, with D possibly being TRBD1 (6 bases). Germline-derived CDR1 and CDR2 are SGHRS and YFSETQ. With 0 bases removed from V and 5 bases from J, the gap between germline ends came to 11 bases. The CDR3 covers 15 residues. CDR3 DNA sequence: TGCGCCAGCAGCTTGGCCCTCGACAGGAATGAAAAACTGTTTTTT. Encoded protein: CASSLALDRNEKLFF.

CDR3 residues: CASSYSSGVQLNTDTQYF. As DNA, the CDR3 is TGTGCCAGCAGTTACTCTTCAGGGGTCCAACTTAACACAGATACGCAGTATTTT. This sequence joins TRBV6-7 and TRBJ2-3; possibly TRBD1 for D (6 bases). TRBV6-7 is annotated as an ORF whose role is uncertain. This CDR3 region has 18 residues. With 0 bases removed from V and 2 bases from J, the gap between germline ends came to 18 bases.

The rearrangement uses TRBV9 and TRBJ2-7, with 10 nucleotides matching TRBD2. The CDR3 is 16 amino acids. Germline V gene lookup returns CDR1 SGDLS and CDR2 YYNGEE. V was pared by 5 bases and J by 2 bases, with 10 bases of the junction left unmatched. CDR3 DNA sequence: TGTGCCAGCAGTCCCAATAGCGGGAGGCGCACCTACGAGCAGTACTTC. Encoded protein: CASSPNSGRRTYEQYF. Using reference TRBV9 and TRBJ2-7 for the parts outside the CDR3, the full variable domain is DSGVTQTPKHLITATGQRVTLRCSPRSGDLSVYWYQQSLDQGLQFLIQYYNGEERAKGNILERFSAQQFPDLHSELNLSSLELGDSALYFCASSPNSGRRTYEQYFGPGTRLTVT.

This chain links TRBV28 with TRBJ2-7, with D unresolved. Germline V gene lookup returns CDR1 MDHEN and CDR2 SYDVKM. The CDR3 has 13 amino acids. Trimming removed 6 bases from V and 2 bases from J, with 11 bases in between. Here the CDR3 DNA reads TGTGCCAGCAGGTCCGGGTATACCTACGAGCAGTACTTC. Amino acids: CASRSGYTYEQYF.

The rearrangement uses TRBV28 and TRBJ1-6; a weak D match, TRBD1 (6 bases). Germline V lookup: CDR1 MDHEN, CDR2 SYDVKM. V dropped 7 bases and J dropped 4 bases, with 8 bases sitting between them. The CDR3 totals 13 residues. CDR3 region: CASKQGYNSPLHF. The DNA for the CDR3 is TGTGCCAGCAAACAGGGTTATAATTCACCCCTCCACTTT. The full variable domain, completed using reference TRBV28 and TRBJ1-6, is DVKVTQSSRYLVKRTGEKVFLECVQDMDHENMFWYRQDPGLGLRLIYFSYDVKMKEKGDIPEGYSVSREKKERFSLILESASTNQTSMYLCASKQGYNSPLHFGNGTRLTVT.

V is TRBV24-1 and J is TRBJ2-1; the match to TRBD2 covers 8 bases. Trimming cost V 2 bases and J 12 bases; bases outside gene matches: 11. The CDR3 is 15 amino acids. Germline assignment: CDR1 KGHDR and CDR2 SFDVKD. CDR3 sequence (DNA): TGTGCCACCAGTGATTCCTTTGGACTAGCTGTCGGGCAGTTCTTC. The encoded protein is CATSDSFGLAVGQFF.

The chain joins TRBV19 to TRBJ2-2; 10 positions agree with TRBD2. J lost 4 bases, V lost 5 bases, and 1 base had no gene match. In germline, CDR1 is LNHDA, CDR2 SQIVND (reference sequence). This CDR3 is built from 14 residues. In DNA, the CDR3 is TGTGCCAGTAGTTTAGCGGGGGGCACCGGGGAGCTGTTTTTT. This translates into CASSLAGGTGELFF. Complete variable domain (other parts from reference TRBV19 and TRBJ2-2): DGGITQSPKYLFRKEGQNVTLSCEQNLNHDAMYWYRQDPGQGLRLIYYSQIVNDFQKGDIAEGYSVSREKKESFPLTVTSAQKNPTAFYLCASSLAGGTGELFFGEGSRLTVL.

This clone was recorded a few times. CDR3 nucleotides: TGTGCCACCCACGGGGACAGGGAAGATCAGCCCCAGCATTTT. Protein: CATHGDREDQPQHF. The chain employs TRBV15 and TRBJ1-5; 9 bases match TRBD1. Germline-derived CDR1 and CDR2 are LNHNV and YYDKDF (reference sequence). The CDR3 length is 14 residues. V dropped 8 bases and J dropped 5; count of bases not matched to a gene: 7.

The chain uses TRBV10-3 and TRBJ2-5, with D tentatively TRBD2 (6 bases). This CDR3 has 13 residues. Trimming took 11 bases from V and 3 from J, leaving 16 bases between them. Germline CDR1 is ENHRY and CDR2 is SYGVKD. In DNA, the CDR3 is TGTGCCTCCGGAGCTAGCGCCGAAGAGACCCAGTACTTC. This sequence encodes CASGASAEETQYF.